The 10 T cell receptor beta chains presented below share a single source sample, sequenced in a study of Graves' ophthalmopathy and Graves' hyperthyroidism listed by TCRdb under 2018. Sequencer: Illumina HiSeq 2000. TCR beta CDR3 regions were amplified from RNA transcripts for repertoire sequencing. The first round was an RT-PCR using HTBI primers with the Qiagen OneStep RT-PCR kit, and this first round was followed by a second-round multiplex PCR, then size selection and purification. TCRdb reprocessed the public reads (quality trimming at Q25 with fastp, clone calling with MiXCR) and kept in-frame beta chains. Each CDR3 protein gets just one entry, which takes the most common genes and DNA from the rows behind it. This sample lists roughly 600,000 distinct CDR3 sequences; roughly 39% were detected once. The top ten clonotypes cover about 4% of the sample. Material for sequencing was peripheral blood or thyroid tissue (not recorded which). Every receptor here comes from an adult man with Graves' hyperthyroidism.

This clonotype has at least ten counts. V gene TRBV29-1 combines with J gene TRBJ2-5, with D uncertain. The CDR3 covers 14 residues. Trimming pared 3 bases from V and 4 bases from J, leaving 15 bases between. Germline V gives CDR1 SQVTM, CDR2 ANQGSEA. The CDR3 loop reads CSVDPGRIGETQYF. The CDR3 DNA is TGCAGCGTTGACCCGGGCAGAATCGGAGAGACCCAGTACTTC.

This clonotype showed up many times. This chain connects TRBV2 to TRBJ2-2, with D perhaps TRBD1 or TRBD2 (6 bases each). V lost 8 bases, J lost 4 bases, and 17 bases lay in between. The CDR3 loop spans 15 amino acids. The V gene's germline CDR1 is SNHLY and CDR2 FYNNEI. CDR3 sequence: CASRTPGARTGELFF. CDR3 DNA: TGTGCCAGCCGGACCCCGGGGGCTCGCACCGGGGAGCTGTTTTTT.

The rearrangement uses TRBV15 and TRBJ1-2, with D unclear. The CDR3 contains 17 residues. V was cut by 4 bases and J by 0 bases, with 18 bases left in between. Germline assignment: CDR1 LNHNV and CDR2 YYDKDF (reference sequence). CDR3 coding DNA: TGTGCCACCAGCACCCCGGGAGCGAGAGAGTCTAACTATGGCTACACCTTC. Translated, it gives CATSTPGARESNYGYTF.

Details on this clonotype: A clone one base away is much larger, so this may be a read error. The CDR3 does not end in the conserved phenylalanine or tryptophan, so this is likely a read error. The rearrangement links TRBV2 to TRBJ1-2; D possibly corresponds to TRBD1 (5 bases). Trimming removed 7 bases at V and 0 bases at J, with 9 bases between. CDR1 and CDR2 from the germline V gene are SNHLY and FYNNEI. The CDR3 runs 13 residues. The CDR3, as DNA: TGTGCCAGCAATCGACAGCCTAACTATGGCTACACCCTC. The encoded protein is CASNRQPNYGYTL.

In its sample, this clonotype was seen many times. The V gene is TRBV12-3 or TRBV12-4, the J gene TRBJ1-5, with 7 bases that match TRBD1. This CDR3 contains 14 residues. J was trimmed by 6 bases and V by 6 bases; bases with no gene match: 8. In DNA form, the CDR3 reads TGTGCCAGCAGCTCAGACAGGGTGGTTCAGCCCCAGCATTTT. Translated, it gives CASSSDRVVQPQHF.

This clonotype was found a few times. V usage is TRBV12-1 and J usage is TRBJ1-2; whether TRBD1, the table's D call, matches the DNA was not checked. TRBV12-1 counts as a pseudogene. The CDR3 covers 15 residues. CDR3 bases: TGTGCCAGCAGCTCGAACCCTTACAGGGGAGGTGGCTACACCTTC. Translation gives CASSSNPYRGGGYTF.

This clonotype was seen only once. The genes are TRBV20-1 and TRBJ2-5; D is uncertain. The germline V gene has CDR1 DFQATT and CDR2 SNEGSKA (reference sequence). The CDR3 extends over 10 amino acids. Trimming took 2 bases from V and 5 from J, leaving 3 bases between them. CDR3 protein: CSARLETQYF. The CDR3 nucleotides read TGCAGTGCTAGACTTGAGACCCAGTACTTC.

This rearrangement joins TRBV20-1 to TRBJ2-2, with D possibly matching TRBD1 (5 bases). V lost 0 bases and J 6 bases, leaving 8 bases between the germline ends. CDR1 DFQATT and CDR2 SNEGSKA come from the germline V gene (reference sequence). The CDR3 sequence is 13 residues long. The CDR3 DNA sequence: TGCAGTGCTAGAGATGGGGCAGCCGGGGAGCTGTTTTTT. Translating gives CSARDGAAGELFF.

This clonotype was counted at least ten times. The chain employs TRBV6-6 and TRBJ1-6; 7 bases agree with TRBD1. The J segment lost 10 bases and the V segment lost 0 bases, leaving 6 bases of the junction unmatched. CDR1 is MNHNY and CDR2 is SVGAGI in the germline V gene (reference sequence). The CDR3 has 15 residues. CDR3 residues: CASSYSGQGESPLHF. The DNA for the CDR3 is TGTGCCAGCAGTTACTCTGGGCAGGGGGAATCACCCCTCCACTTT.

Only a few counts were recorded for this clonotype. The chain recombines TRBV2 with TRBJ1-5; possibly TRBD1 for D (5 bases). Germline lookup yields CDR1 SNHLY and CDR2 FYNNEI. V was trimmed by 5 bases and J by 7 bases, leaving 18 bases between them. This CDR3 has 15 amino acids. Written as DNA, the CDR3 is TGTGCCAGCAGTCCGGGGCCGGGGAGCCACCAGCCCCAGCATTTT. Encoded protein: CASSPGPGSHQPQHF.